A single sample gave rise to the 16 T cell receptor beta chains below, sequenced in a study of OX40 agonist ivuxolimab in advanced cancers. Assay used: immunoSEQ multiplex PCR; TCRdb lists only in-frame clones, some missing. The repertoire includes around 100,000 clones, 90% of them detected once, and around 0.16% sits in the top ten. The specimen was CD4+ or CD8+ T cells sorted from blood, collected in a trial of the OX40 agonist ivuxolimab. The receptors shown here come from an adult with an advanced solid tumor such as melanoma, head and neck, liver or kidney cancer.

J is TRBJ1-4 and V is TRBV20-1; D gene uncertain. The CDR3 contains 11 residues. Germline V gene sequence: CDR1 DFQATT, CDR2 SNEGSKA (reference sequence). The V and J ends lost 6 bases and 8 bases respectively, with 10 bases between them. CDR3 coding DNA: TGCAGTGCGTCCCCGGGGGAAAAACTGTTTTTT. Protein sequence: CSASPGEKLFF.

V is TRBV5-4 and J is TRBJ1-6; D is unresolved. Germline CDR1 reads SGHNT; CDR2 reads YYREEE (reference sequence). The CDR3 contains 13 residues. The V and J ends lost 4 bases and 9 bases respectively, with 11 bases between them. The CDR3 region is CASSLMGGSPLHF. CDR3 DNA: TGTGCCAGCAGCCTGATGGGAGGTTCACCCCTCCACTTT.

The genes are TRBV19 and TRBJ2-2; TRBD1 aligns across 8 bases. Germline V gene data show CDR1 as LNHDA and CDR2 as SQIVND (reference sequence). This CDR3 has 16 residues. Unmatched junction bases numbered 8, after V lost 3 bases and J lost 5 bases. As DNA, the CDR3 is TGTGCCAGTAGTATCATGACAGGGGCGGGTACCGGGGAGCTGTTTTTT. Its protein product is CASSIMTGAGTGELFF.

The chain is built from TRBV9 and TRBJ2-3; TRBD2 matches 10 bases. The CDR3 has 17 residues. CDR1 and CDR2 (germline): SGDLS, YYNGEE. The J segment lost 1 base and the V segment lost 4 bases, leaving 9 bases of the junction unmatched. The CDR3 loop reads CASSTKGSGGGTDTQYF. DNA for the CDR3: TGTGCCAGCAGCACTAAAGGGAGCGGGGGGGGCACAGATACGCAGTATTTT.

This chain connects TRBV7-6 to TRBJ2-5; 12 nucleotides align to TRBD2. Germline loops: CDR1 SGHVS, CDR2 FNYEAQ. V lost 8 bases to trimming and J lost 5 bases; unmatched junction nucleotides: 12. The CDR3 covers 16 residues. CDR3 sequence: CASRSLAGGSKETQYF. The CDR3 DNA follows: TGTGCCAGCCGGTCACTAGCGGGGGGAAGTAAGGAGACCCAGTACTTC.

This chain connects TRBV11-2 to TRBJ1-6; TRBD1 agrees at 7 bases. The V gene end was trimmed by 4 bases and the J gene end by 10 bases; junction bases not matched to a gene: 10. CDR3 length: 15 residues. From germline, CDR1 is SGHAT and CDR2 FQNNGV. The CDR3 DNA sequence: TGTGCCAGCAGCTCCTACACAGGGGAGGGGTCACCCCTCCACTTT. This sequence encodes CASSSYTGEGSPLHF.

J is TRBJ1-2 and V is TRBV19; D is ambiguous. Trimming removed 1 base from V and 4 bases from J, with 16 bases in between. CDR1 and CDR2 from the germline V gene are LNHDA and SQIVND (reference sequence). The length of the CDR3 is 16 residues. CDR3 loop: CASSIGVRGNLYGYTF. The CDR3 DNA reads TGTGCCAGTAGTATAGGAGTCCGAGGGAATCTCTATGGCTACACCTTC.

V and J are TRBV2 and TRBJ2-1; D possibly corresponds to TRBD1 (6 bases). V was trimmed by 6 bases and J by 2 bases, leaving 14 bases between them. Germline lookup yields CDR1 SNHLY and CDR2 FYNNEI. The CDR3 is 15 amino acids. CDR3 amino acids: CASRSGTGTYNEQFF. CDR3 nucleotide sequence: TGTGCCAGCAGATCTGGAACAGGGACCTACAATGAGCAGTTCTTC.

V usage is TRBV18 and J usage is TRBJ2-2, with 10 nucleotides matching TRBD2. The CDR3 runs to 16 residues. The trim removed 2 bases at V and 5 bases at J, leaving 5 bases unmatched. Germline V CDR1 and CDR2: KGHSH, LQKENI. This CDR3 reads CASSPSGAGGTGELFF. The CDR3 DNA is TGTGCCAGCTCACCATCAGGAGCGGGGGGGACCGGGGAGCTGTTTTTT.

Here the CDR3 reads CASSLGTGNEKLFF. In DNA form, the CDR3 reads TGTGCCAGCAGCTTGGGGACAGGGAATGAAAAACTGTTTTTT. The chain has TRBV7-6 and TRBJ1-4; 9 bases line up with TRBD1. V was pared by 3 bases and J by 5 bases, with 1 base of the junction left unmatched. The CDR3 is made up of 14 amino acids. Germline values: CDR1 SGHVS, CDR2 FNYEAQ. Full variable domain (remainder filled in from reference TRBV7-6 and TRBJ1-4): GAGVSQSPRYKVTKRGQDVALRCDPISGHVSLYWYRQALGQGPEFLTYFNYEAQQDKSGLPNDRFSAERPEGSISTLTIQRTEQRDSAMYRCASSLGTGNEKLFFGSGTQLSVL.

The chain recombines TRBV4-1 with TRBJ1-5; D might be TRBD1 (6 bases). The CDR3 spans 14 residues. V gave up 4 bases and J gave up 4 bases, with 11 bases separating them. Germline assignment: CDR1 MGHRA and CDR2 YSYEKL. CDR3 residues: CASSPRQANQPQHF. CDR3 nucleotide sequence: TGCGCCAGCAGCCCCAGACAGGCAAATCAGCCCCAGCATTTT.

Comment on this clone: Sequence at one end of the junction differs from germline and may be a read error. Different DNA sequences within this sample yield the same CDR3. This CDR3 is CATSREGSAKNIQYF. The CDR3 DNA follows: TGTGCCACCAGCAGAGAAGGGTCAGCCAAAAACATCCAGTACTTC. The chain carries TRBV15 and TRBJ2-4, with unresolved D. Germline V CDR1 and CDR2: LNHNV, YYDKDF (reference sequence). The CDR3 consists of 15 residues.

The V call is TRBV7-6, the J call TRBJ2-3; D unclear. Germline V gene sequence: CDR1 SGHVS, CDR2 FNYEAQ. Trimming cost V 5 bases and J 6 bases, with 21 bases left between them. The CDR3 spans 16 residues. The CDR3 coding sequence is TGTGCCAGCAGCCCTAGACTGACGGCGGTGGAGGATACGCAGTATTTT. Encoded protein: CASSPRLTAVEDTQYF.

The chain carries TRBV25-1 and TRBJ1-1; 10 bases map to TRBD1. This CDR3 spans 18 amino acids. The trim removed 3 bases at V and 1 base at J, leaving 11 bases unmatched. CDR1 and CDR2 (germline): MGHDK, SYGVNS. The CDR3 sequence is CASSDRQGARPSNTEAFF. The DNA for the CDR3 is TGTGCCAGCAGTGACAGACAGGGGGCGCGACCCTCGAACACTGAAGCTTTCTTT.

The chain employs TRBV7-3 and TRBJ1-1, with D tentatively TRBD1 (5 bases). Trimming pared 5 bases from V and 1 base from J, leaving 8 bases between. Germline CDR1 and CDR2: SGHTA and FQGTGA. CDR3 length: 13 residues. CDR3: CASSLTANTEAFF. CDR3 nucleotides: TGTGCCAGCAGCCTGACAGCGAACACTGAAGCTTTCTTT.

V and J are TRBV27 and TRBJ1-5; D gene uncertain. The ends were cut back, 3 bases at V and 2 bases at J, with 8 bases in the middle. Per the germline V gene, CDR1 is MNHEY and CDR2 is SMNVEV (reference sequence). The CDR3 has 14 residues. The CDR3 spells CASSLWRGNQPQHF. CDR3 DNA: TGTGCCAGCAGTTTGTGGCGTGGCAATCAGCCCCAGCATTTT.